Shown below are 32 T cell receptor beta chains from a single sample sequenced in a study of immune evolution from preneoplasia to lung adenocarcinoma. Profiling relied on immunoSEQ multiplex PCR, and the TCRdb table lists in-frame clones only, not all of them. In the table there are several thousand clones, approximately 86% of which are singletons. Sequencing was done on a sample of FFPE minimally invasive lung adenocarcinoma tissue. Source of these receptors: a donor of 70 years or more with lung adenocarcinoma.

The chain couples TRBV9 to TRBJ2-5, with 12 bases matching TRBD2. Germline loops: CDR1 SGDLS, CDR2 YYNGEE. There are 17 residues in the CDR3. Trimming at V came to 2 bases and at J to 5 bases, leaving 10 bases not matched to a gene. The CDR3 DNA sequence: TGTGCCAGCAGCGTCGGGACTAGCGGGTTAGGGGGGGAGACCCAGTACTTC. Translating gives CASSVGTSGLGGETQYF.

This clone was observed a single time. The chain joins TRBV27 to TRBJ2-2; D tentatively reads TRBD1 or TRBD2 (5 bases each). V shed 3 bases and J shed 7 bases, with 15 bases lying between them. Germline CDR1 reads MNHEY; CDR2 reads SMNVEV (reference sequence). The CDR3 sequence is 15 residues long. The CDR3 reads CASSFGTERGGELFF. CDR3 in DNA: TGTGCCAGCAGTTTCGGGACGGAACGGGGCGGGGAGCTGTTTTTT.

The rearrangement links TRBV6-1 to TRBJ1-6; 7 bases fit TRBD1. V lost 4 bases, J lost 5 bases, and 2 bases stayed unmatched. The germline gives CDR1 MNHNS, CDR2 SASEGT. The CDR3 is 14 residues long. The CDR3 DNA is TGTGCCAGCAGTGTGGGGACAGATAATTCACCCCTCCACTTT. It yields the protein CASSVGTDNSPLHF.

Written as DNA, the CDR3 is TGTGCCAGCAGCCTGGTCGGAACAGATACGCAGTATTTT. Protein sequence: CASSLVGTDTQYF. V usage is TRBV5-4 and J usage is TRBJ2-3; D ambiguous. Trimming took off 4 bases at V and 3 bases at J, with 9 bases between the two ends. The CDR3 has 13 amino acids. CDR1 and CDR2 from the germline V gene are SGHNT and YYREEE (reference sequence).

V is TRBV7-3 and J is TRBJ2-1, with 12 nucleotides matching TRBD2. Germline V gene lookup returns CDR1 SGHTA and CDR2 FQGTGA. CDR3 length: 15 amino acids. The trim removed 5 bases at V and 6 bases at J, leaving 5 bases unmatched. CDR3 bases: TGTGCCAGCAGCATGGGACTAGCGGGCCTCAATGAGCAGTTCTTC. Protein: CASSMGLAGLNEQFF.

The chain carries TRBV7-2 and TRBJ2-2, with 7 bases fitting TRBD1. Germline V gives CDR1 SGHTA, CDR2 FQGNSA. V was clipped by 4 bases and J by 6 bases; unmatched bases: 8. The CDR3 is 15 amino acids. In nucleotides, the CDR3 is TGTGCCAGCAGCTCTACAGGGGTAGGAGCCGGGGAGCTGTTTTTT. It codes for CASSSTGVGAGELFF.

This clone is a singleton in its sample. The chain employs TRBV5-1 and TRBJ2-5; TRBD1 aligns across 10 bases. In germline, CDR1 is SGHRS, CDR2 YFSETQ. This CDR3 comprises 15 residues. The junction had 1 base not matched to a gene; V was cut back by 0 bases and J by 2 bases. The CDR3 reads CASSLGTGGQETQYF. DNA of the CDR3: TGCGCCAGCAGCTTGGGGACAGGGGGACAAGAGACCCAGTACTTC. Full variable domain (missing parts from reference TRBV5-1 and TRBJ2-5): KAGVTQTPRYLIKTRGQQVTLSCSPISGHRSVSWYQQTPGQGLQFLFEYFSETQRNKGNFPGRFSGRQFSNSRSEMNVSTLELGDSALYLCASSLGTGGQETQYFGPGTRLLVL.

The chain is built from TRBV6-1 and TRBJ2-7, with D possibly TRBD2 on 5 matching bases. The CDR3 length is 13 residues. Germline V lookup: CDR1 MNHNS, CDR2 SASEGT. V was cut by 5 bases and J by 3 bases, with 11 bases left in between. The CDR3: CASSREGLYEQYF. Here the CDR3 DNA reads TGTGCCAGCAGTCGGGAAGGCCTCTACGAGCAGTACTTC.

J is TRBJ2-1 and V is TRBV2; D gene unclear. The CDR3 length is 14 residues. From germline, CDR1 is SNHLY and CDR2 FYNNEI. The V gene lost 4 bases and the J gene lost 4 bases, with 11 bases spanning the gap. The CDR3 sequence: CASSGTDYYNEQFF. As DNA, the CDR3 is TGTGCCAGCAGTGGGACCGATTATTACAATGAGCAGTTCTTC.

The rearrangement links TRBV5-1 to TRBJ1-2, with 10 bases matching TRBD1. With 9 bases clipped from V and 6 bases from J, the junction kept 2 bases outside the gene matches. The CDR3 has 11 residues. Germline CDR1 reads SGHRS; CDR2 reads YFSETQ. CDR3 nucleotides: TGCGCCATCGGGACAGGGGATGGCTACACCTTC. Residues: CAIGTGDGYTF.

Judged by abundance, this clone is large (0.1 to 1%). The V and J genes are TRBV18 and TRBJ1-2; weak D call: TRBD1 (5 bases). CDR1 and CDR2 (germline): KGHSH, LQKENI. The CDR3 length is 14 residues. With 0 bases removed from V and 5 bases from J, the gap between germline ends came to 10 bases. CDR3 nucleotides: TGTGCCAGCTCACCACCCCGGGACCCTTATGGCTACACCTTC. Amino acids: CASSPPRDPYGYTF.

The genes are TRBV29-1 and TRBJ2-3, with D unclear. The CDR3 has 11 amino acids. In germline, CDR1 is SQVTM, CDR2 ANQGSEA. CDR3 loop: CSVESTDTQYF. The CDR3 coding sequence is TGCAGTGTGGAGAGCACAGATACGCAGTATTTT.

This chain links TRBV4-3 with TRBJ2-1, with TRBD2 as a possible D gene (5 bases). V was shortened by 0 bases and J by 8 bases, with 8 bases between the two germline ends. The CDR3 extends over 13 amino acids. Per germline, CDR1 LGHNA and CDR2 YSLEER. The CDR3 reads CASSQDFGDEQFF. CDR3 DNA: TGCGCCAGCAGCCAAGATTTCGGGGATGAGCAGTTCTTC.

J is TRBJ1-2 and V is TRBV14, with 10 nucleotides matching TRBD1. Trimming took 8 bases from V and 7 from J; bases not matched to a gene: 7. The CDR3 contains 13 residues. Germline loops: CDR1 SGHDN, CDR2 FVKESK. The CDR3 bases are TGTGCCAGCGGGAGGGACAGGGGTCTTGGCTACACCTTC. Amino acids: CASGRDRGLGYTF. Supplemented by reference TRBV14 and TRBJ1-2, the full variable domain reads EAGVTQFPSHSVIEKGQTVTLRCDPISGHDNLYWYRRVMGKEIKFLLHFVKESKQDESGMPNNRFLAERTGGTYSTLKVQPAELEDSGVYFCASGRDRGLGYTFGSGTRLTVV.

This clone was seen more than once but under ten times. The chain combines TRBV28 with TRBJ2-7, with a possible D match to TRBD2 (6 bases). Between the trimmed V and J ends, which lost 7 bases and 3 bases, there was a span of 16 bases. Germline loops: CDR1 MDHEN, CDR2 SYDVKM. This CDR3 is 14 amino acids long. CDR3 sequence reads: CASKVRRGYYEQYF. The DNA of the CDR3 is TGTGCCAGCAAAGTAAGGCGGGGTTACTACGAGCAGTACTTC. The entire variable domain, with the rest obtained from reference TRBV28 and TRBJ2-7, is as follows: DVKVTQSSRYLVKRTGEKVFLECVQDMDHENMFWYRQDPGLGLRLIYFSYDVKMKEKGDIPEGYSVSREKKERFSLILESASTNQTSMYLCASKVRRGYYEQYFGPGTRLTVT.

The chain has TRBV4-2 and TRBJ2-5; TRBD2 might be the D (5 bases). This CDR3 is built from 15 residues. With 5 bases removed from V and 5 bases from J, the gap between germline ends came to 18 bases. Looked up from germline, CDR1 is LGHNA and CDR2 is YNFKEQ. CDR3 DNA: TGTGCCAGCAGCTACCGACGGGCCCCGGGGGAGACCCAGTACTTC. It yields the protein CASSYRRAPGETQYF.

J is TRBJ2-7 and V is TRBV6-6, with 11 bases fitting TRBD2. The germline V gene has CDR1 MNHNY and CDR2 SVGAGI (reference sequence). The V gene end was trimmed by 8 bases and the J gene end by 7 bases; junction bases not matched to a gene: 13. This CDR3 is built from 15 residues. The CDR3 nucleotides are TGTGCCAGCGGAACCGGGACTAGCGGTTCACCGGAGCAGTACTTC. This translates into CASGTGTSGSPEQYF.

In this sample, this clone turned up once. The CDR3 DNA reads TGTGCCAGCAGTGGCGGCAGCACAGATACGCAGTATTTT. Translating gives CASSGGSTDTQYF. The chain uses TRBV27 and TRBJ2-3; D gene unclear. Trimming took off 5 bases at V and 0 bases at J, with 6 bases between the two ends. The CDR3 spans 13 residues. Germline V gene lookup returns CDR1 MNHEY and CDR2 SMNVEV (reference sequence).

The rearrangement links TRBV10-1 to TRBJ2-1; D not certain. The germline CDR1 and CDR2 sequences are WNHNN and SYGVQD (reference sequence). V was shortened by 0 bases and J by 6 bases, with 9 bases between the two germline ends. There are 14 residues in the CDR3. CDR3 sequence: CASSESGFGNEQFF. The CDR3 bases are TGCGCCAGCAGTGAGTCGGGATTCGGCAATGAGCAGTTCTTC.

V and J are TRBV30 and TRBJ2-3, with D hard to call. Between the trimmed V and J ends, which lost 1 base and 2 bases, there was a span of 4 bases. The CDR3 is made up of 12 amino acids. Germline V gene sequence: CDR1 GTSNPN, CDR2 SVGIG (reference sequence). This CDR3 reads CAWSATTDTQYF. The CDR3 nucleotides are TGTGCCTGGAGTGCAACCACAGATACGCAGTATTTT.

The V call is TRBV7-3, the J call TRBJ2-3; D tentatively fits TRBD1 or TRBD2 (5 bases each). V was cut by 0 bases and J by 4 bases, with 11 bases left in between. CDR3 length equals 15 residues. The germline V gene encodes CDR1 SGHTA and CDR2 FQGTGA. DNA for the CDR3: TGTGCCAGCAGCTTAACGGGACCGGGCGCAGATACGCAGTATTTT. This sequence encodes CASSLTGPGADTQYF.

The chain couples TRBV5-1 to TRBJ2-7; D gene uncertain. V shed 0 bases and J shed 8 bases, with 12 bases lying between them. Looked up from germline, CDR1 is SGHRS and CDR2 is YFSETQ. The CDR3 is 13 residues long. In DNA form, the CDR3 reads TGCGCCAGCAGCTTGGATCCCCAGCCCCAGCAGTACTTC. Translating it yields CASSLDPQPQQYF.

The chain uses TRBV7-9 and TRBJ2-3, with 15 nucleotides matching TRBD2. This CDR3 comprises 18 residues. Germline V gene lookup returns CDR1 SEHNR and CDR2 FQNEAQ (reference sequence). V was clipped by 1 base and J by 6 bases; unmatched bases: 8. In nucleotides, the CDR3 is TGTGCCAGCAGCTTAGATTCCTTTGGACTAGCGGGGGGGGATACGCAGTATTTT. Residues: CASSLDSFGLAGGDTQYF.

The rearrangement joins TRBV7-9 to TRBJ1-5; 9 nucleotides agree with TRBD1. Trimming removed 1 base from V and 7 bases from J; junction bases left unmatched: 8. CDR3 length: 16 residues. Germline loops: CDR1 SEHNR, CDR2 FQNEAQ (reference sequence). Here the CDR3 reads CASSLGTGQGIQPQHF. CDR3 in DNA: TGTGCCAGCAGCTTAGGCACGGGACAGGGCATCCAGCCCCAGCATTTT. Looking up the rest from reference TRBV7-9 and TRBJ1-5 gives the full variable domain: DTGVSQNPRHKITKRGQNVTFRCDPISEHNRLYWYRQTLGQGPEFLTYFQNEAQLEKSRLLSDRFSAERPKGSFSTLEIQRTEQGDSAMYLCASSLGTGQGIQPQHFGDGTRLSIL.

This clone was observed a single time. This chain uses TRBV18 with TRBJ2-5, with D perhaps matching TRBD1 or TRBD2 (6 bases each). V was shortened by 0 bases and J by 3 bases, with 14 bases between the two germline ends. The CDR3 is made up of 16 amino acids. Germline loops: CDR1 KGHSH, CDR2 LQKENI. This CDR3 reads CASSPPGGRVKETQYF. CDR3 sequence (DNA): TGTGCCAGCTCACCACCCGGGGGCAGGGTGAAAGAGACCCAGTACTTC. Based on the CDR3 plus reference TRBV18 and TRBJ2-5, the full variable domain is NAGVMQNPRHLVRRRGQEARLRCSPMKGHSHVYWYRQLPEEGLKFMVYLQKENIIDESGMPKERFSAEFPKEGPSILRIQQVVRGDSAAYFCASSPPGGRVKETQYFGPGTRLLVL.

The DNA of the CDR3 is TGTGCCAGCCGACCTAGGACAGGGGGCTATCACGAGCAGTACTTC. It codes for CASRPRTGGYHEQYF. The chain links TRBV28 to TRBJ2-7, with 11 bases fitting TRBD1. Per the germline V gene, CDR1 is MDHEN and CDR2 is SYDVKM. Unmatched junction bases numbered 11, after V lost 8 bases and J lost 5 bases. The CDR3 consists of 15 residues.

The CDR3 region is CASSIDLRQGTEAFF. The CDR3 coding sequence is TGTGCCAGTAGTATAGATCTTCGGCAGGGCACTGAAGCTTTCTTT. This chain joins TRBV19 and TRBJ1-1; D is perhaps TRBD1 (5 bases). The CDR3 consists of 15 residues. In germline, CDR1 is LNHDA, CDR2 SQIVND (reference sequence). The V end was cut by 0 bases, the J end by 4 bases, with 12 bases between.

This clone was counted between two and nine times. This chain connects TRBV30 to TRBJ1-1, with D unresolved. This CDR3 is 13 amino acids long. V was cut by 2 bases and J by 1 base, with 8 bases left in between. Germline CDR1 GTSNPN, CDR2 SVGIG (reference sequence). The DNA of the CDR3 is TGTGCCTGGAGTTTGGCTCAGAACACTGAAGCTTTCTTT. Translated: CAWSLAQNTEAFF. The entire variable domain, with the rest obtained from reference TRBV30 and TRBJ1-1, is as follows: SQTIHQWPATLVQPVGSPLSLECTVEGTSNPNLYWYRQAAGRGLQLLFYSVGIGQISSEVPQNLSASRPQDRQFILSSKKLLLSDSGFYLCAWSLAQNTEAFFGQGTRLTVV.

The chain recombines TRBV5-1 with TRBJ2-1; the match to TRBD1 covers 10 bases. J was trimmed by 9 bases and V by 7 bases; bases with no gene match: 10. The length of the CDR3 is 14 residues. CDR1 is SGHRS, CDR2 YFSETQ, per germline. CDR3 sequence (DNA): TGCGCCAGCCTTTCGGGACAGGGGAAGGGTGAGCAGTTCTTC. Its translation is CASLSGQGKGEQFF.

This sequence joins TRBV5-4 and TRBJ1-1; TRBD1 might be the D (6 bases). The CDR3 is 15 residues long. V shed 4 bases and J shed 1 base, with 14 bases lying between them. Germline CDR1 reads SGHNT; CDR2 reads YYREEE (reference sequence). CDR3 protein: CASSNGGGQNTEAFF. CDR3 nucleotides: TGTGCCAGCAGCAACGGGGGGGGGCAGAACACTGAAGCTTTCTTT. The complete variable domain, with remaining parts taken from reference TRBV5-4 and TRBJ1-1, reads ETGVTQSPTHLIKTRGQQVTLRCSSQSGHNTVSWYQQALGQGPQFIFQYYREEENGRGNFPPRFSGLQFPNYSSELNVNALELDDSALYLCASSNGGGQNTEAFFGQGTRLTVV.

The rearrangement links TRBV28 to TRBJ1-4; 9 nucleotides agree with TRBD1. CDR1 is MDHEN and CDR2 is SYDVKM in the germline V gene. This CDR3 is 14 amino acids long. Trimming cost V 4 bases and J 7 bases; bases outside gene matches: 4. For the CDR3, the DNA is TGTGCCAGCAGTTCACAGGGGGCTAGTGAAAAACTGTTTTTT. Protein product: CASSSQGASEKLFF. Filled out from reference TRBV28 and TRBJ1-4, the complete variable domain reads DVKVTQSSRYLVKRTGEKVFLECVQDMDHENMFWYRQDPGLGLRLIYFSYDVKMKEKGDIPEGYSVSREKKERFSLILESASTNQTSMYLCASSSQGASEKLFFGSGTQLSVL.

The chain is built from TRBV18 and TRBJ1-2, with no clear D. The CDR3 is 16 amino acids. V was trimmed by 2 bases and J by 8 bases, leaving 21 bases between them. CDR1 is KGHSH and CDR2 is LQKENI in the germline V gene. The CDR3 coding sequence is TGTGCCAGCTCACCAGGCGCGGCAGGCTTTGATTCCGGCTACACCTTC. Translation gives CASSPGAAGFDSGYTF.